What follows are 22 T cell receptor beta chains derived from one specimen sequenced in a study of CD8 T cells in ankylosing spondylitis. From the 5' RACE reads, TCRdb called clonotypes with MiXCR, one entry per CDR3 protein. Of under 850,000 distinct CDR3 sequences listed, around 17% were seen once; the top ten hold around 19%. Points from the study as a whole: Typical of ankylosing spondylitis blood, it appeared, was a TCR beta motif of seven to nine highly homologous variants.

These receptors are not linked to any known antigen. The material sequenced was blood, either unsorted or a sorted T cell fraction (not recorded which). The source of these receptors is a male donor with ankylosing spondylitis.

The V and J genes are TRBV9 and TRBJ2-1; D tentatively fits TRBD1 or TRBD2 (5 bases each). Trimming took off 8 bases at V and 2 bases at J, with 17 bases between the two ends. Germline CDR1 is SGDLS and CDR2 is YYNGEE. The length of the CDR3 is 15 residues. This CDR3 reads CASTRDGSTYNEQFF. CDR3 nucleotides: TGTGCCAGTACCCGGGACGGCTCGACCTACAATGAGCAGTTCTTC.

The chain combines TRBV18 with TRBJ1-2; 8 nucleotides match TRBD1. V gave up 3 bases and J gave up 4 bases; unmatched junction bases: 4. Germline V gene lookup returns CDR1 KGHSH and CDR2 LQKENI. This CDR3 is built from 14 residues. CDR3 in amino acids: CASSPGQETYGYTF. In nucleotides, the CDR3 is TGTGCCAGCTCACCGGGACAGGAGACCTATGGCTACACCTTC.

This clonotype was counted between two and nine times. The chain recombines TRBV28 with TRBJ2-1; 9 bases fit TRBD2. V trimming: 7 bases; J trimming: 14 bases; junction bases outside the gene matches: 18. Germline V gene lookup returns CDR1 MDHEN and CDR2 SYDVKM. The CDR3 consists of 15 residues. CDR3 sequence (DNA): TGTGCCAGCACCTTGGTAGCGGGAGCGGCCAATGTGGAGTTCTTC. This translates into CASTLVAGAANVEFF.

The chain recombines TRBV4-1 with TRBJ1-1; D is unresolved. The germline V gene encodes CDR1 MGHRA and CDR2 YSYEKL. The CDR3 is made up of 17 amino acids. V was shortened by 0 bases and J by 0 bases, with 14 bases between the two germline ends. CDR3 coding DNA: TGCGCCAGCAGCCAAGAAGGAAATCGGAGAATGAACACTGAAGCTTTCTTT. Its translation: CASSQEGNRRMNTEAFF.

This clonotype was seen ten or more times. This chain uses TRBV7-9 with TRBJ1-1; 9 bases align to TRBD1. Germline CDR1 and CDR2: SEHNR and FQNEAQ (reference sequence). CDR3 length equals 14 residues. The V gene end was trimmed by 8 bases and the J gene end by 5 bases; junction bases not matched to a gene: 9. The CDR3 reads CASGPQGARTEAFF. The CDR3 DNA sequence: TGTGCCAGCGGCCCACAGGGGGCTCGGACTGAAGCTTTCTTT.

This chain joins TRBV5-1 and TRBJ2-5, with D unresolved. This CDR3 comprises 13 residues. Trimming cost V 1 base and J 2 bases, with 6 bases left between them. Germline CDR1 and CDR2: SGHRS and YFSETQ. CDR3 DNA sequence: TGCGCCAGCAGCTTGATTGGTCAAGAGACCCAGTACTTC. Amino acid sequence: CASSLIGQETQYF.

This clonotype was picked up many times. The chain uses TRBV7-2 and TRBJ2-7; 7 nucleotides align to TRBD2. Looked up from germline, CDR1 is SGHTA and CDR2 is FQGNSA. The CDR3 has 15 amino acids. J gave up 0 bases and V 3 bases, and 5 bases lay outside the gene matches. CDR3 amino acids: CASSLWLAVSYEQYF. The DNA of the CDR3 is TGTGCCAGCAGCTTGTGGCTAGCGGTCTCCTACGAGCAGTACTTC. Full variable domain (missing parts from reference TRBV7-2 and TRBJ2-7): GAGVSQSPSNKVTEKGKDVELRCDPISGHTALYWYRQSLGQGLEFLIYFQGNSAPDKSGLPSDRFSAERTGGSVSTLTIQRTQQEDSAVYLCASSLWLAVSYEQYFGPGTRLTVT.

The chain joins TRBV5-6 to TRBJ2-6, with D maybe TRBD2 (5 bases). The V gene's germline CDR1 is SGHDT and CDR2 YYEEEE. The length of the CDR3 is 15 residues. The V end lost 2 bases, the J end lost 3 bases, and 9 bases lay between the germline ends. The CDR3 DNA is TGTGCCAGCAGCTTCGACTACGGTGGGGCCAACGTCCTGACTTTC. Amino acids: CASSFDYGGANVLTF.

V gene TRBV3-1 combines with J gene TRBJ2-7, with 8 bases fitting TRBD1. The V gene end was trimmed by 1 base and the J gene end by 2 bases; junction bases not matched to a gene: 4. There are 15 residues in the CDR3. Germline values: CDR1 LGHDT, CDR2 YNNKEL (reference sequence). The CDR3 DNA follows: TGTGCCAGCAGCCAAGGACAGGGGCTCGCCTACGAGCAGTACTTC. It is translated as CASSQGQGLAYEQYF.

This clonotype turned up a few times. The genes are TRBV4-1 and TRBJ1-6, with D possibly matching TRBD1 (5 bases). V was cut by 6 bases and J by 7 bases, with 16 bases left in between. The length of the CDR3 is 15 residues. The germline V gene has CDR1 MGHRA and CDR2 YSYEKL. In nucleotides, the CDR3 is TGCGCCAGCAGACTCGAGCGGGACTCCAATTCACCCCTCCACTTT. Translated, it gives CASRLERDSNSPLHF.

This clonotype has a handful of counts. The chain employs TRBV6-5 and TRBJ2-1, with TRBD2 matching over 9 bases. After removal of 3 bases from V and 8 bases from J, the junction contained 8 bases not matched to a gene. This CDR3 region has 15 residues. Germline-derived CDR1 and CDR2 are MNHEY and SVGAGI. This CDR3 reads CASSYPGLAIHEQFF. The DNA of the CDR3 is TGTGCCAGCAGTTATCCCGGACTAGCGATCCATGAGCAGTTCTTC.

In regard to this clonotype: The germline gene is not matched at one end of the junction; a read error may be the cause. The chain uses TRBV7-7 and TRBJ2-1; D may correspond to TRBD1 or TRBD2 (6 bases each). Germline CDR1 reads SSHAT; CDR2 reads FNYEAQ (reference sequence). This CDR3 spans 15 amino acids. CDR3 nucleotides: TGTGCTAGCAGCTTAGGGGGGATAAGGAGTAATGAGCAGTTCTTC. Its translation: CASSLGGIRSNEQFF.

This clonotype turned up a few times. V is TRBV27 and J is TRBJ2-7; TRBD2 matches 7 bases. The germline CDR1 and CDR2 sequences are MNHEY and SMNVEV (reference sequence). The CDR3 is made up of 14 amino acids. V dropped 6 bases and J dropped 1; count of bases not matched to a gene: 6. The CDR3: CASRWTRVSYEQYF. The CDR3 region has the DNA TGTGCCAGCAGGTGGACTAGGGTATCCTACGAGCAGTACTTC.

This clonotype was counted only a few times. The gene calls are TRBV4-2 and TRBJ2-7, with D possibly matching TRBD1 (5 bases). CDR3 length equals 14 residues. Germline-derived CDR1 and CDR2 are LGHNA and YNFKEQ. V lost 0 bases to trimming and J lost 2 bases, with 8 bases between them. CDR3 nucleotide sequence: TGTGCCAGCAGCCAAGACGGACATACCTACGAGCAGTACTTC. Translation: CASSQDGHTYEQYF.

This clonotype turned up a few times. The rearrangement joins TRBV20-1 to TRBJ2-1, with D possibly being TRBD1 (6 bases). The CDR3 loop spans 15 amino acids. V dropped 0 bases and J dropped 5 bases, with 14 bases sitting between them. Germline CDR1 reads DFQATT; CDR2 reads SNEGSKA (reference sequence). CDR3: CSARDPRGQDNEQFF. CDR3 nucleotide sequence: TGCAGTGCTAGAGATCCGAGGGGACAAGACAATGAGCAGTTCTTC.

The table lists this clonotype with many counts. The V and J genes are TRBV5-1 and TRBJ2-7, with TRBD1 matching over 7 bases. The ends lost 4 bases at V and 5 bases at J; junction bases unmatched: 9. The CDR3 extends over 14 amino acids. The germline CDR1 and CDR2 sequences are SGHRS and YFSETQ. CDR3 region: CASSRGTDEHEQYF. The CDR3 DNA follows: TGCGCCAGCAGCAGGGGGACAGACGAGCACGAGCAGTACTTC. Using reference TRBV5-1 and TRBJ2-7 for the parts outside the CDR3, the full variable domain is KAGVTQTPRYLIKTRGQQVTLSCSPISGHRSVSWYQQTPGQGLQFLFEYFSETQRNKGNFPGRFSGRQFSNSRSEMNVSTLELGDSALYLCASSRGTDEHEQYFGPGTRLTVT.

This clonotype was seen at least ten times. In nucleotides, the CDR3 is TGTGCCAGCAGTTGGACAGCGAACACTGAAGCTTTCTTT. Its protein product is CASSWTANTEAFF. The V and J genes are TRBV12-3 or TRBV12-4 and TRBJ1-1; the D gene is possibly TRBD1 (6 bases). With 4 bases removed from V and 1 base from J, the gap between germline ends came to 7 bases. This CDR3 has 13 amino acids.

V is TRBV5-1 and J is TRBJ2-7, with TRBD2 matching over 9 bases. The germline V gene encodes CDR1 SGHRS and CDR2 YFSETQ. This CDR3 region has 14 residues. V lost 1 base, J lost 6 bases, and 5 bases stayed unmatched. The CDR3, as DNA: TGCGCCAGCAGCTTGTCGCCTAGCGGGACCGAGCAGTACTTC. This translates into CASSLSPSGTEQYF.

The genes are TRBV20-1 and TRBJ2-7; a possible D gene is TRBD2 (5 bases). The germline V and J ends were trimmed by 6 bases and 7 bases, with 16 bases remaining between them. This CDR3 has 12 amino acids. Germline V gene data show CDR1 as DFQATT and CDR2 as SNEGSKA (reference sequence). CDR3 nucleotide sequence: TGCAGTGCCCCGGAGGATTTGGTTGAGCAGTACTTC. This codes for CSAPEDLVEQYF.

This clonotype was counted a few times. V is TRBV5-1 and J is TRBJ2-2; TRBD2 matches at 12 bases. CDR3 size: 17 residues. The germline gives CDR1 SGHRS, CDR2 YFSETQ. V shed 4 bases, J shed 4 bases, and the junction held 8 bases outside the gene matches. The CDR3 region is CASSVPLAGGLTGELFF. CDR3 bases: TGCGCCAGCAGCGTACCCCTAGCGGGGGGGCTCACCGGGGAGCTGTTTTTT.

This clonotype was counted only a few times. J is TRBJ2-6 and V is TRBV5-1; D is perhaps TRBD2 (5 bases). The V end was cut by 6 bases, the J end by 2 bases, with 12 bases between. The CDR3 is 15 residues long. From germline, CDR1 is SGHRS and CDR2 YFSETQ. CDR3 region: CASTTRVTGANVLTF. The CDR3 DNA follows: TGCGCCAGCACAACTAGGGTCACTGGGGCCAACGTCCTGACTTTC. Full variable domain (rest looked up from reference TRBV5-1 and TRBJ2-6): KAGVTQTPRYLIKTRGQQVTLSCSPISGHRSVSWYQQTPGQGLQFLFEYFSETQRNKGNFPGRFSGRQFSNSRSEMNVSTLELGDSALYLCASTTRVTGANVLTFGAGSRLTVL.

The chain uses TRBV15 and TRBJ1-1, with D perhaps matching TRBD1 (5 bases). CDR3 length: 15 amino acids. Trimming pared 5 bases from V and 0 bases from J, leaving 13 bases between. Germline V gives CDR1 LNHNV, CDR2 YYDKDF (reference sequence). This CDR3 is CATSRPGTMNTEAFF. CDR3 DNA: TGTGCCACCAGCCGTCCCGGGACGATGAACACTGAAGCTTTCTTT.